The 14 T cell receptor beta chains given below trace back to one sample, sequenced in a study of T cell responses to AZD1222 COVID-19 vaccine. TCRdb keeps only in-frame clones here, not all; method: immunoSEQ multiplex PCR. The sample has 75,000 to 90,000 clones, more than 85% seen once. Specimen: peripheral blood, collected 28 days after the second AZD1222 dose. These receptors all come from an adult who received the AZD1222 COVID-19 vaccine.

V gene TRBV18 combines with J gene TRBJ2-1; D gene unclear. V was cut by 1 base and J by 8 bases, with 6 bases left in between. Germline V CDR1 and CDR2: KGHSH, LQKENI. The CDR3 is made up of 12 amino acids. The CDR3 nucleotides read TGTGCCAGCTCACCACGAAGGGATGAGCAGTTCTTC. Translating gives CASSPRRDEQFF.

This clone was detected only a few times. V gene TRBV29-1 combines with J gene TRBJ2-1, with TRBD2 identical over 11 bases. V trimming: 6 bases; J trimming: 6 bases; junction bases outside the gene matches: 10. Per germline, CDR1 SQVTM and CDR2 ANQGSEA. The CDR3 consists of 15 residues. This CDR3 reads CSVATSGSVVNEQFF. The CDR3 nucleotides are TGCAGCGTGGCAACTAGCGGGAGCGTGGTCAATGAGCAGTTCTTC.

The rearrangement links TRBV5-4 to TRBJ2-1; D is uncertain. The CDR3 is 14 amino acids. Trimming removed 2 bases from V and 7 bases from J, with 13 bases in between. Germline CDR1 is SGHNT and CDR2 is YYREEE (reference sequence). CDR3 sequence: CASSFSGEWNEQFF. DNA of the CDR3: TGTGCCAGCAGCTTCTCCGGTGAGTGGAATGAGCAGTTCTTC.

The J gene is TRBJ2-1, the V gene TRBV11-2; D not resolved. This CDR3 region has 16 residues. Germline CDR1 SGHAT, CDR2 FQNNGV. Trimming shortened V by 1 base and J by 5 bases, and 15 bases separated the two germline ends. CDR3 amino acids: CASSLGANTDHNEQFF. The CDR3 coding sequence is TGTGCCAGCAGCTTAGGGGCAAACACCGATCACAATGAGCAGTTCTTC.

This sequence joins TRBV5-1 and TRBJ2-2; 7 bases align to TRBD1. Germline CDR1 SGHRS, CDR2 YFSETQ. V trimming: 3 bases; J trimming: 1 base; junction bases outside the gene matches: 6. CDR3 length equals 16 residues. Written as DNA, the CDR3 is TGCGCCAGCAGCTCGCCTCGACAGGGGAACACCGGGGAGCTGTTTTTT. Residues: CASSSPRQGNTGELFF.

This clone came up once. V and J are TRBV7-5 and TRBJ1-2. TRBV7-5 is annotated as a pseudogene. The CDR3 contains 14 residues. DNA for the CDR3: TGTGTCAGAAGCTTAGTATCCATCTACTATGGCTACACCTTC. Residues: CVRSLVSIYYGYTF.

The rearrangement links TRBV7-9 to TRBJ2-6; D is unresolved. V lost 10 bases and J lost 0, with 16 bases in between. Germline-derived CDR1 and CDR2 are SEHNR and FQNEAQ (reference sequence). The CDR3 runs to 16 residues. CDR3 loop: CAIQAHRSSGANVLTF. The DNA for the CDR3 is TGTGCCATTCAGGCCCACAGATCCTCTGGGGCCAACGTCCTGACTTTC. Full variable domain (rest looked up from reference TRBV7-9 and TRBJ2-6): DTGVSQNPRHKITKRGQNVTFRCDPISEHNRLYWYRQTLGQGPEFLTYFQNEAQLEKSRLLSDRFSAERPKGSFSTLEIQRTEQGDSAMYLCAIQAHRSSGANVLTFGAGSRLTVL.

The chain employs TRBV30 and TRBJ1-1, with 8 bases that match TRBD1. This CDR3 comprises 12 residues. Germline V gene data show CDR1 as GTSNPN and CDR2 as SVGIG (reference sequence). The CDR3 DNA sequence: TGTGTAACAGGGGGTAAGTCGGGTGAAGCTTTCTTT. Encoded protein: CVTGGKSGEAFF.

The chain employs TRBV2 and TRBJ2-3, with D uncertain. V was cut by 2 bases and J by 6 bases, with 9 bases left in between. Germline V gene data show CDR1 as SNHLY and CDR2 as FYNNEI. The CDR3 consists of 13 residues. Written as DNA, the CDR3 is TGTGCCAGCAGTGAATGGGCAGAGGATACGCAGTATTTT. Translating it yields CASSEWAEDTQYF.

V usage is TRBV28 and J usage is TRBJ2-3; 7 bases line up with TRBD2. The CDR3 consists of 17 residues. J gave up 6 bases and V 4 bases, and 16 bases lay outside the gene matches. From germline, CDR1 is MDHEN and CDR2 SYDVKM. CDR3 bases: TGTGCCAGCAGTTCTCGGGGCGGGAGTTCGGTTTTGGATACGCAGTATTTT. Protein: CASSSRGGSSVLDTQYF.

This clone showed up just a few times. This chain uses TRBV11-2 with TRBJ2-1; 8 bases line up with TRBD2. This CDR3 has 14 amino acids. Germline V gene data show CDR1 as SGHAT and CDR2 as FQNNGV. Trimming at V came to 8 bases and at J to 7 bases, leaving 10 bases not matched to a gene. For the CDR3, the DNA is TGTGCCAGCCGGGGACTAGAAAGTAGAAATGAGCAGTTCTTC. Translation: CASRGLESRNEQFF.

This clone was detected only once. This chain uses TRBV5-6 with TRBJ1-1, with 9 bases that match TRBD1. With 3 bases clipped from V and 1 base from J, the junction kept 1 base outside the gene matches. This CDR3 has 14 amino acids. Germline V lookup: CDR1 SGHDT, CDR2 YYEEEE. The CDR3 protein is CASSWDRANTEAFF. The CDR3 nucleotides are TGTGCCAGCAGCTGGGACAGGGCGAACACTGAAGCTTTCTTT.

The chain employs TRBV29-1 and TRBJ1-3; no clear D. The ends were cut back, 3 bases at V and 2 bases at J, with 5 bases in the middle. In germline, CDR1 is SQVTM, CDR2 ANQGSEA. This CDR3 comprises 12 residues. This CDR3 is CSVDTAGNTIYF. The CDR3 coding sequence is TGCAGCGTTGACACGGCTGGAAACACCATATATTTT.

V is TRBV27 and J is TRBJ1-3, with a weak D call TRBD1 (5 bases). This CDR3 region has 14 residues. Looked up from germline, CDR1 is MNHEY and CDR2 is SMNVEV (reference sequence). Trimming took 5 bases from V and 3 from J, leaving 11 bases between them. CDR3 region: CASSHTGGGNTIYF. The DNA for the CDR3 is TGTGCCAGCAGTCATACGGGGGGTGGAAACACCATATATTTT.